A single sample gave rise to the 17 T cell receptor beta chains below, sequenced in a study of Ad26.COV2.S vaccination and SARS-CoV-2 variants. Clones were read by immunoSEQ multiplex PCR, and TCRdb kept only the in-frame ones, dropping some. The data hold 250,000 to 300,000 clones, with roughly 86% observed a single time. The treatment is: roughly 19 received Ad26.COV2.S at low or high dose, single or two shots; 5 received placebo; per-sample allocation not given. The investigators took samples on day 63 after the first vaccine or placebo injection. The sample was peripheral blood, taken in a trial of Ad26.COV2.S vaccine versus placebo. All receptors derive from a person aged 18-60 years who received the Ad26.COV2.S COVID-19 vaccine or a placebo.

This clone was picked up a small number of times. V and J are TRBV27 and TRBJ2-7, with 7 bases matching TRBD1. The CDR3 has 16 residues. With 0 bases clipped from V and 0 bases from J, the junction kept 5 bases outside the gene matches. Germline V gene lookup returns CDR1 MNHEY and CDR2 SMNVEV (reference sequence). CDR3: CASSLSGDSLSYEQYF. The CDR3, as DNA: TGTGCCAGCAGTTTATCAGGGGACAGCCTCTCCTACGAGCAGTACTTC.

The rearrangement uses TRBV19 and TRBJ1-5, with D unclear. Trimming took 5 bases from V and 0 from J, leaving 8 bases between them. Germline values: CDR1 LNHDA, CDR2 SQIVND (reference sequence). The CDR3 has 14 amino acids. The CDR3 reads CASSSGNSNQPQHF. In DNA form, the CDR3 reads TGTGCCAGTAGTTCCGGTAATAGCAATCAGCCCCAGCATTTT. Full variable domain (missing parts from reference TRBV19 and TRBJ1-5): DGGITQSPKYLFRKEGQNVTLSCEQNLNHDAMYWYRQDPGQGLRLIYYSQIVNDFQKGDIAEGYSVSREKKESFPLTVTSAQKNPTAFYLCASSSGNSNQPQHFGDGTRLSIL.

This clone was detected only once. The chain carries TRBV6-5 and TRBJ2-1; D is unclear. The CDR3 has 15 amino acids. V gave up 0 bases and J gave up 4 bases, with 10 bases separating them. Germline CDR1 MNHEY, CDR2 SVGAGI. CDR3 nucleotide sequence: TGTGCCAGCAGTTACTCGTTTACCGGTTACAATGAGCAGTTCTTC. Protein: CASSYSFTGYNEQFF.

This clone was detected once. This chain connects TRBV10-1 to TRBJ2-7; 13 bases map to TRBD2. CDR3 size: 17 residues. Per the germline V gene, CDR1 is WNHNN and CDR2 is SYGVQD (reference sequence). The J segment lost 2 bases and the V segment lost 5 bases, leaving 9 bases of the junction unmatched. DNA for the CDR3: TGCGCCAGCAGTCGCACCAGGACTAGCGGGAGCGCCTACGAGCAGTACTTC. It codes for CASSRTRTSGSAYEQYF.

The chain employs TRBV21-1 and TRBJ2-1; the table assigns TRBD2, which was not confirmed against the DNA. TRBV21-1 is classified as a pseudogene. The CDR3 loop spans 20 amino acids. The CDR3 loop reads CASSKGEGLGQKSSYNEQFF. Here the CDR3 DNA reads TGTGCCAGCAGCAAAGGAGAGGGACTAGGACAAAAGAGCTCCTACAATGAGCAGTTCTTC.

V is TRBV25-1 and J is TRBJ2-1, with D perhaps matching TRBD1 (5 bases). Germline CDR1 MGHDK, CDR2 SYGVNS. V was cut by 1 base and J by 2 bases, with 15 bases left in between. This CDR3 is 17 amino acids long. The CDR3 region has the DNA TGTGCCAGCAGTGAATTCGGCAGGGCTTCTCCCTACAATGAGCAGTTCTTC. As protein: CASSEFGRASPYNEQFF.

In the case of this clone: This same CDR3 is encoded by further DNA sequences in the sample. CDR3 sequence (DNA): TGTGCCTGGAGTGTTGGGGGGAACACTGAAGCTTTCTTT. Protein sequence: CAWSVGGNTEAFF. The rearrangement links TRBV30 to TRBJ1-1; TRBD1 is a possible D gene (5 bases). CDR3 size: 13 residues. The germline V and J ends were trimmed by 0 bases and 1 base, with 6 bases remaining between them. The germline CDR1 and CDR2 sequences are GTSNPN and SVGIG (reference sequence).

The rearrangement joins TRBV4-1 to TRBJ1-4; 7 nucleotides line up with TRBD1. CDR1 and CDR2 from the germline V gene are MGHRA and YSYEKL. The V gene end was trimmed by 1 base and the J gene end by 8 bases; junction bases not matched to a gene: 7. This CDR3 has 15 amino acids. CDR3 bases: TGCGCCAGCAGCCAAGTTGCGACAGGGCGAGAAAAACTGTTTTTT. It specifies CASSQVATGREKLFF.

The chain has TRBV6-5 and TRBJ1-3, with D possibly being TRBD1 (5 bases). Trimming took off 2 bases at V and 11 bases at J, with 19 bases between the two ends. CDR3 size: 15 residues. Germline CDR1 and CDR2: MNHEY and SVGAGI. The CDR3 is CASSYTGTAIGSIYF. CDR3 in DNA: TGTGCCAGCAGTTACACCGGGACCGCTATCGGCTCCATATATTTT.

The V gene is TRBV4-1, the J gene TRBJ2-2; D is perhaps TRBD1 (6 bases). The CDR3 loop spans 13 amino acids. V dropped 9 bases and J dropped 2 bases, with 10 bases sitting between them. CDR1 is MGHRA, CDR2 YSYEKL, per germline. The DNA of the CDR3 is TGCGCCAGTACGGGACATAACACCGGGGAGCTGTTTTTT. As protein: CASTGHNTGELFF.

The genes are TRBV2 and TRBJ2-7; D remains unclear. The CDR3 consists of 14 residues. The V and J ends lost 7 bases and 6 bases respectively, with 19 bases between them. Per germline, CDR1 SNHLY and CDR2 FYNNEI. The CDR3 DNA reads TGTGCCAGCAATTATGTCCCCCCGACCGGCGAGCAGTACTTC. This translates into CASNYVPPTGEQYF.

The chain is built from TRBV10-1 and TRBJ2-2; D is undetermined. The ends were cut back, 8 bases at V and 6 bases at J, with 10 bases in the middle. This CDR3 contains 12 residues. The germline gives CDR1 WNHNN, CDR2 SYGVQD (reference sequence). CDR3 region: CASQHRPGELFF. DNA of the CDR3: TGCGCCAGCCAACACCGGCCCGGGGAGCTGTTTTTT.

The genes are TRBV7-2 and TRBJ2-7; D might be TRBD2 (6 bases). V lost 2 bases to trimming and J lost 2 bases, with 22 bases between them. The CDR3 is 18 amino acids. Per germline, CDR1 SGHTA and CDR2 FQGNSA. This CDR3 reads CASSLTPVGLAVTYEQYF. DNA of the CDR3: TGTGCCAGCAGCTTAACCCCTGTGGGATTAGCGGTAACCTACGAGCAGTACTTC.

This chain joins TRBV5-6 and TRBJ2-7; weak D call: TRBD2 (5 bases). The V and J ends lost 4 bases and 2 bases respectively, with 10 bases between them. Germline assignment: CDR1 SGHDT and CDR2 YYEEEE. The CDR3 runs 13 residues. As DNA, the CDR3 is TGTGCCAGCAGCATCCTAGCAGCCTACGAGCAGTACTTC. Its translation: CASSILAAYEQYF.

This chain joins TRBV3-1 (or the pseudogene TRBV3-2) and TRBJ1-1; D ambiguous. Deletions cut 4 bases from V and 0 bases from J, with 15 bases between. Germline V gene lookup returns CDR1 LGHDT and CDR2 YNNKEL (reference sequence). CDR3 size: 16 residues. In DNA form, the CDR3 reads TGTGCCAGCAGCCCCACCCGGCACCGTTTGAACACTGAAGCTTTCTTT. This codes for CASSPTRHRLNTEAFF.

This clone turned up a few times. The chain combines TRBV2 with TRBJ2-4; 9 positions match TRBD1. CDR1 is SNHLY, CDR2 FYNNEI, per germline. V trimming: 6 bases; J trimming: 11 bases; junction bases outside the gene matches: 5. There are 12 residues in the CDR3. CDR3 sequence: CASRKTGGFQYF. The CDR3 DNA is TGTGCCAGCAGGAAGACAGGGGGGTTTCAGTACTTC.

The gene calls are TRBV7-8 and TRBJ1-5; no firm D call. In germline, CDR1 is SGHVS, CDR2 FQNEAQ. This CDR3 is built from 14 residues. V was pared by 1 base and J by 4 bases, with 8 bases between. The CDR3 DNA follows: TGTGCCAGCAGCTTAGGTAGGGCGAATCAGCCCCAGCATTTT. Amino acids: CASSLGRANQPQHF.